Presented here are 10 T cell receptor beta chains from one specimen sequenced in a study of T cell responses to AZD1222 COVID-19 vaccine. Assay: immunoSEQ multiplex PCR; the TCRdb copy retains only in-frame clones and omits some. The sample has fewer than 120,000 clones, 88% seen once; the top ten hold about 1.6%. Here the sequenced sample was peripheral blood, taken on day 0 of AZD1222 vaccination. All receptors come from an adult in good health.

The V call is TRBV27, the J call TRBJ1-3; D possibly corresponds to TRBD1 (5 bases). The length of the CDR3 is 17 residues. V lost 0 bases and J 2 bases, leaving 14 bases between the germline ends. Per the germline V gene, CDR1 is MNHEY and CDR2 is SMNVEV (reference sequence). CDR3 DNA: TGTGCCAGCAGTTTATCGAGGGCAGGGCCAACTGGAAACACCATATATTTT. It specifies CASSLSRAGPTGNTIYF.

This clone was found a few times. The V gene is TRBV6-5, the J gene TRBJ1-6; D is unresolved. From germline, CDR1 is MNHEY and CDR2 SVGAGI. This CDR3 is 14 amino acids long. V dropped 10 bases and J dropped 7 bases, with 17 bases sitting between them. The CDR3 region has the DNA TGTGCCACCATTTTGGGAGGAGGGAATTCACCCCTCCACTTT. Its translation is CATILGGGNSPLHF.

Points on this clone: The germline gene is not matched at one end of the junction; a read error may be the cause. The rearrangement joins TRBV5-6 to TRBJ1-2, with no clear D. CDR1 is SGHDT, CDR2 YYEEEE, per germline. This CDR3 comprises 11 residues. Here the CDR3 reads CASPRGTMNAF. The CDR3 DNA follows: TGTGCCAGCCCCAGAGGTACTATGAACGCCTTC.

There are a few counts of this clone. V gene TRBV5-1 combines with J gene TRBJ1-1, with TRBD1 matching 9 bases. V lost 0 bases and J lost 5; bases outside the gene matches: 5. CDR3 length: 15 residues. Germline CDR1 and CDR2: SGHRS and YFSETQ. The CDR3 here is CASSLAGQGVTEAFF. CDR3 sequence (DNA): TGCGCCAGCAGCTTGGCGGGACAGGGAGTAACTGAAGCTTTCTTT.

The CDR3: CASSLRGRYTEAFF. In DNA form, the CDR3 reads TGTGCCAGCAGCTTAAGGGGGAGGTACACTGAAGCTTTCTTT. The J gene is TRBJ1-1, the V gene TRBV5-6; maybe TRBD1 (6 bases). CDR3 length: 14 amino acids. Trimming left V 2 bases short and J 3 bases short, with 11 bases between. Germline CDR1 SGHDT, CDR2 YYEEEE.

There are a few counts of this clone. In nucleotides, the CDR3 is TGTGCCAGCAGCTTAGTGCAAGGCCAAGAGACCCAGTACTTC. Its translation: CASSLVQGQETQYF. The J gene is TRBJ2-5, the V gene TRBV11-2; D ambiguous. The CDR3 runs to 14 residues. From germline, CDR1 is SGHAT and CDR2 FQNNGV. The germline V and J ends were trimmed by 1 base and 1 base, with 7 bases remaining between them.

V gene TRBV29-1 combines with J gene TRBJ1-1, with D hard to call. V gave up 6 bases and J gave up 1 base, with 9 bases separating them. The CDR3 spans 12 residues. Germline lookup yields CDR1 SQVTM and CDR2 ANQGSEA. The CDR3 sequence: CSVKGGNTEAFF. The CDR3, as DNA: TGCAGCGTCAAGGGTGGGAACACTGAAGCTTTCTTT.

This rearrangement joins TRBV29-1 to TRBJ1-3; a weak D match, TRBD1 (5 bases). V lost 7 bases and J 6 bases, leaving 10 bases between the germline ends. In germline, CDR1 is SQVTM, CDR2 ANQGSEA. This CDR3 is 11 amino acids long. This CDR3 is CSAWDPNTIYF. Here the CDR3 DNA reads TGCAGCGCCTGGGACCCAAACACCATATATTTT.

V gene TRBV4-1 combines with J gene TRBJ1-5; the D gene is possibly TRBD1 (6 bases). The V and J ends lost 1 base and 3 bases respectively, with 10 bases between them. The CDR3 is 15 residues long. CDR1 is MGHRA and CDR2 is YSYEKL in the germline V gene. As DNA, the CDR3 is TGCGCCAGCAGCCAAGGGACAGATCTCAATCAGCCCCAGCATTTT. Translated, it gives CASSQGTDLNQPQHF.

The V gene is TRBV14, the J gene TRBJ1-1; 8 bases agree with TRBD1. J was trimmed by 4 bases and V by 4 bases; bases with no gene match: 5. Germline CDR1 is SGHDN and CDR2 is FVKESK. CDR3 size: 14 residues. The CDR3 loop is CASSLNRGTTEAFF. CDR3 nucleotide sequence: TGTGCCAGCAGCCTGAACAGGGGGACCACTGAAGCTTTCTTT.